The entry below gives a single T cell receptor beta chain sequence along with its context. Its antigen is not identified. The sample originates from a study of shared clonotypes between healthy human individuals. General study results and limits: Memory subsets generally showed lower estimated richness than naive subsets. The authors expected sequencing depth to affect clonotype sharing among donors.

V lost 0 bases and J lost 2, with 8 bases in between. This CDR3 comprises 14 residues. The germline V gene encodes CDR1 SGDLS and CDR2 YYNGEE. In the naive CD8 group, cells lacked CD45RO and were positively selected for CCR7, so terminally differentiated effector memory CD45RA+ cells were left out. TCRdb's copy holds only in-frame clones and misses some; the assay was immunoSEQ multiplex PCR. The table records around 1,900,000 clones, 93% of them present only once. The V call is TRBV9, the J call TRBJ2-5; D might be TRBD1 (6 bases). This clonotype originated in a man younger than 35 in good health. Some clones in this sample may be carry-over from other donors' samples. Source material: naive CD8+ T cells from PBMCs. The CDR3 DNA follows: TGTGCCAGCAGCGTAGCCAGGGGTCAAGAGACCCAGTACTTC. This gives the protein CASSVARGQETQYF.